The clone carrying this TCR beta chain appeared a few times. These data originate in a study of control samples from healthy donors and cancer patients. Measured with immunoSEQ multiplex PCR; TCRdb has only the in-frame clones, and not every one. The repertoire includes around 200,000 clones, 85% to 95% of them detected once, and approximately 1.5% sits in the top ten. This receptor was identified in a middle-aged man in good health. The specimen was blood.

CDR3 amino acids: CASSLAAGHTEAFF. CDR3 sequence (DNA): TGTGCCAGCAGCTTAGCGGCAGGGCACACTGAAGCTTTCTTT. This rearrangement joins TRBV7-9 to TRBJ1-1; D possibly corresponds to TRBD1 (5 bases). Germline CDR1 is SEHNR and CDR2 is FQNEAQ (reference sequence). CDR3 length equals 14 residues. Trimming cost V 0 bases and J 3 bases, with 8 bases left between them.